This T cell receptor beta chain was identified in a study of liver allograft versus peripheral blood T cells. Study in general: The study compared liver allograft T cell receptor repertoires against peripheral blood repertoires of liver transplant recipients.

This clonotype was observed at least ten times. Its antigen remains unknown. TCRdb re-analysed the reads in MiXCR, keeping a single row per CDR3 protein. In the table there are about 13,000 distinct CDR3 sequences, approximately 17% of which are singletons. This CDR3 region has 15 residues. The trim removed 6 bases at V and 3 bases at J, leaving 9 bases unmatched. Germline CDR1 MNHNS, CDR2 SASEGT. Points from the study as a whole: Repertoires of T cell receptors that resided inside liver allografts reportedly differed from those in peripheral blood.

The V call is TRBV6-1, the J call TRBJ2-7; the match to TRBD1 covers 9 bases. The origin of this receptor is a human patient who had a liver transplant. These T cells may partly come from the graft donor. CDR3 residues: CASRAGETGGYEQYF. The CDR3 DNA follows: TGTGCCAGCAGGGCCGGTGAGACAGGGGGCTACGAGCAGTACTTC.